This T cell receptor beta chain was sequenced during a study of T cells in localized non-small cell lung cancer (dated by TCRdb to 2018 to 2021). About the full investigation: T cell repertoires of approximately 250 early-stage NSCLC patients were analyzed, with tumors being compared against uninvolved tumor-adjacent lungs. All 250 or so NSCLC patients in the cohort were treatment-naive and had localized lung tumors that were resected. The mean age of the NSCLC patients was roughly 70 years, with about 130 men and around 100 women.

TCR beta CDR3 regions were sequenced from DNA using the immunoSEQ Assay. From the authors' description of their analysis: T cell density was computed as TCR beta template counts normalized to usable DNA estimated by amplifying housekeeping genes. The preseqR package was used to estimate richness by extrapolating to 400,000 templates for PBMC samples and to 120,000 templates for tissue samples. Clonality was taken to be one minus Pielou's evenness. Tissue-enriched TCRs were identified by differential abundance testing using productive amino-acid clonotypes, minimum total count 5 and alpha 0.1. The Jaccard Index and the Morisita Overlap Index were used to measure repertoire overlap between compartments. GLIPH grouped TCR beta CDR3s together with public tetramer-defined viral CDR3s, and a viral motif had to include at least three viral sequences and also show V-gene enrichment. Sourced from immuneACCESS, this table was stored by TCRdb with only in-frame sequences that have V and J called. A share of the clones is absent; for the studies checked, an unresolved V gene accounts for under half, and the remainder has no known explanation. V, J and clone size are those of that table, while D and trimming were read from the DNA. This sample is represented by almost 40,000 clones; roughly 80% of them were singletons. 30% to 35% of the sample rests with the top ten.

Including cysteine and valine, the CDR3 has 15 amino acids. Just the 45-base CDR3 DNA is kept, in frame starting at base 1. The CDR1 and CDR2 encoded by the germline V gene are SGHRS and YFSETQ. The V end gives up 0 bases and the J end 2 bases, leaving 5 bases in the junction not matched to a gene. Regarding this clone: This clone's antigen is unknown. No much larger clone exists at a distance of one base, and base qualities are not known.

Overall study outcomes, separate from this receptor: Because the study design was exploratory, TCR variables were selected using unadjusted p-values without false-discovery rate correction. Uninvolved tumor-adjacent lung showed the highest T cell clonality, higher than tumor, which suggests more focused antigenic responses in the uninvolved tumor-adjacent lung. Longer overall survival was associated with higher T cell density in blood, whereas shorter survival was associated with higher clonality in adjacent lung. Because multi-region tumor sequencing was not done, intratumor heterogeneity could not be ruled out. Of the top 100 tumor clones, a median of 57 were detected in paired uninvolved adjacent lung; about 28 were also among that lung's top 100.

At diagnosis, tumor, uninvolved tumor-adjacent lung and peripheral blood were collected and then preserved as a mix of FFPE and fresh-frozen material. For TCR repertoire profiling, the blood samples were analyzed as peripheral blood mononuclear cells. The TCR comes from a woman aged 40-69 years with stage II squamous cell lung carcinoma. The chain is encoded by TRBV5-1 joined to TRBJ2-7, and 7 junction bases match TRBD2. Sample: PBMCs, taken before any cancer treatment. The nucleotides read TGCGCCAGCAGCTTGGGAGGGGAGGGGACCTACGAGCAGTACGTC. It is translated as CASSLGGEGTYEQYV.